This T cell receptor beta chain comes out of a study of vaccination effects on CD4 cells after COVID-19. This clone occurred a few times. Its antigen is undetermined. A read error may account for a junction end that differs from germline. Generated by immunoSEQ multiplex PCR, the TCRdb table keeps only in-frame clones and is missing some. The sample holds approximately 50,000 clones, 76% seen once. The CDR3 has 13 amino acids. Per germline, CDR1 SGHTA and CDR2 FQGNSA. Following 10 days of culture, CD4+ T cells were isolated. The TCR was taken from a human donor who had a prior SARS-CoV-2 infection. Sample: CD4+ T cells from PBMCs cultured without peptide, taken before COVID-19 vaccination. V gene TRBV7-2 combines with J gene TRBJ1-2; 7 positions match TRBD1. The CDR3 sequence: CASSVQGNSGYTF. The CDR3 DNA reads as TGTGCCAGCAGCGTACAGGGGAACTCTGGCTACACCTTC.